This T cell receptor (beta chain) was identified during a study of molecular identifiers for immune sequencing clone quantification. This CDR3 is 16 amino acids long. Previously published methods and listed TCR primers were used for the bulk TCR libraries. TCRdb ran MiXCR on the PCR reads and lists one entry per CDR3 protein. The data show 490,000 or so distinct CDR3 sequences, around 23% seen once. Remarks on this clonotype: A read error may be the cause here, since a much bigger clone is one base away.

Input material: naive CD8+ T cells from blood, with Jurkat cell RNA spiked in. As to subset: FACS-sorted CD8+CD4-CCR7+CD45RA+ naive T cells. This clonotype was sampled from a human donor in good health. Some libraries in this study had Jurkat cell RNA spiked in. V is TRBV5-3 and J is TRBJ2-5, with TRBD2 as a possible D gene (5 bases). TRBV5-3 is classed as an ORF, of uncertain function. Here the CDR3 reads CASSFRTDWQQETQCF. DNA for the CDR3: TGTGCCAGCAGCTTTAGAACGGACTGGCAACAAGAGACCCAGTGCTTC.